Each of the 22 T cell receptor beta chains below was sequenced from the same sample in a study of Ad26.COV2.S vaccination and SARS-CoV-2 variants. Sequenced by immunoSEQ multiplex PCR; TCRdb stores in-frame clones only, minus some. This table holds 400,000 or so clones, 88% found once. The treatment is: around 19 received Ad26.COV2.S at low or high dose, single or two shots; about 5 received placebo; per-sample allocation not given. Collection of the samples took place on day 63 after the first injection of vaccine or placebo. The sequenced sample was peripheral blood, obtained in a trial of Ad26.COV2.S vaccine versus placebo. All receptors derive from a person aged 18-65 years who received the Ad26.COV2.S COVID-19 vaccine or a placebo.

V usage is TRBV7-9 and J usage is TRBJ2-5, with D maybe TRBD1 (7 bases). V dropped 4 bases and J dropped 5 bases, with 20 bases sitting between them. Germline lookup yields CDR1 SEHNR and CDR2 FQNEAQ (reference sequence). The CDR3 runs to 16 residues. DNA of the CDR3: TGTGCCAGCAGCTGGACACGGGACAGCCGGGGGGAGACCCAGTACTTC. Translated, it gives CASSWTRDSRGETQYF.

This clone was seen just once. The chain combines TRBV6-1 with TRBJ2-1; D gene unclear. Trimming left V 1 base short and J 0 bases short, with 7 bases between. CDR3 length: 15 residues. Germline lookup yields CDR1 MNHNS and CDR2 SASEGT. The CDR3 DNA follows: TGTGCCAGCAGTGAAGGTGTGATCTCCTACAATGAGCAGTTCTTC. Amino acid sequence: CASSEGVISYNEQFF.

The chain is built from TRBV7-2 and TRBJ2-2, with D perhaps TRBD2 (5 bases). CDR3 length: 13 amino acids. Trimming shortened V by 1 base and J by 8 bases, and 8 bases separated the two germline ends. Germline-derived CDR1 and CDR2 are SGHTA and FQGNSA. The CDR3 reads CASSLVGEGELFF. CDR3 DNA: TGTGCCAGCAGCTTAGTCGGGGAAGGGGAGCTGTTTTTT.

The genes are TRBV20-1 and TRBJ2-1; D is unclear. The CDR3 loop spans 11 amino acids. Germline values: CDR1 DFQATT, CDR2 SNEGSKA (reference sequence). V was trimmed by 5 bases and J by 2 bases, leaving 4 bases between them. This CDR3 reads CSAETYNEQFF. The CDR3 DNA follows: TGCAGTGCTGAGACCTACAATGAGCAGTTCTTC.

This chain connects TRBV7-2 to TRBJ1-3, with D uncertain. Trimming pared 2 bases from V and 6 bases from J, leaving 8 bases between. This CDR3 has 13 residues. CDR1 SGHTA and CDR2 FQGNSA come from the germline V gene. In DNA, the CDR3 is TGTGCCAGCAGCTTAAGTCCGGAAAACACCATATATTTT. It translates to CASSLSPENTIYF.

The CDR3 nucleotides are TGCGCCAGCAGCCAAGATCGATCCTTGTACAATGAGCAGTTCTTC. This codes for CASSQDRSLYNEQFF. V and J are TRBV4-1 and TRBJ2-1, with D unresolved. CDR1 is MGHRA and CDR2 is YSYEKL in the germline V gene. This CDR3 region has 15 residues. Trimming removed 0 bases from V and 4 bases from J, with 10 bases in between.

The rearrangement links TRBV9 to TRBJ2-5; D not resolved. The length of the CDR3 is 16 residues. V gave up 0 bases and J gave up 5 bases, with 17 bases separating them. Germline V gene data show CDR1 as SGDLS and CDR2 as YYNGEE. The CDR3 nucleotides are TGTGCCAGCAGCGTAGGAACGGGCCTCATGGGGGAGACCCAGTACTTC. Its translation is CASSVGTGLMGETQYF. Full variable domain (missing parts from reference TRBV9 and TRBJ2-5): DSGVTQTPKHLITATGQRVTLRCSPRSGDLSVYWYQQSLDQGLQFLIQYYNGEERAKGNILERFSAQQFPDLHSELNLSSLELGDSALYFCASSVGTGLMGETQYFGPGTRLLVL.

The CDR3 DNA reads as TGTGCCAGCAGGGACACAAATTCACCCCTCCACTTT. Translating it yields CASRDTNSPLHF. The V gene is TRBV6-5, the J gene TRBJ1-6, with D possibly matching TRBD1 (5 bases). Per germline, CDR1 MNHEY and CDR2 SVGAGI. Trimming removed 6 bases from V and 7 bases from J, with 7 bases in between. The length of the CDR3 is 12 residues.

The chain is built from TRBV6-5 and TRBJ2-7; 8 bases line up with TRBD1. Germline values: CDR1 MNHEY, CDR2 SVGAGI. The CDR3 runs to 14 residues. V gave up 7 bases and J gave up 4 bases; unmatched junction bases: 9. This CDR3 is CASKLDRESYEQYF. DNA for the CDR3: TGTGCCAGCAAATTGGACAGGGAGAGTTACGAGCAGTACTTC.

V gene TRBV2 combines with J gene TRBJ2-2, with D maybe TRBD2 (5 bases). Germline CDR1 SNHLY, CDR2 FYNNEI. The V end was cut by 7 bases, the J end by 3 bases, with 12 bases between. CDR3 length: 14 amino acids. For the CDR3, the DNA is TGTGCCAGCATCGAGGGTGGGGACACCGGGGAGCTGTTTTTT. Translation: CASIEGGDTGELFF. Drawing the rest from reference TRBV2 and TRBJ2-2, the complete variable domain is EPEVTQTPSHQVTQMGQEVILRCVPISNHLYFYWYRQILGQKVEFLVSFYNNEISEKSEIFDDQFSVERPDGSNFTLKIRSTKLEDSAMYFCASIEGGDTGELFFGEGSRLTVL.

The table lists this clone with a count of one. The chain is built from TRBV9 and TRBJ2-3; 11 bases are shared with TRBD2. V gave up 4 bases and J gave up 5 bases; unmatched junction bases: 6. From germline, CDR1 is SGDLS and CDR2 YYNGEE. The CDR3 runs 15 residues. The CDR3, as DNA: TGTGCCAGCAGCATTAGCGGGGGGGCCGGAGATACGCAGTATTTT. Translating it yields CASSISGGAGDTQYF.

J is TRBJ2-3 and V is TRBV19, with D unresolved. Trimming pared 8 bases from V and 4 bases from J, leaving 16 bases between. Germline V CDR1 and CDR2: LNHDA, SQIVND (reference sequence). This CDR3 is 14 amino acids long. DNA of the CDR3: TGTGCCAGTTTACCGACGCCAACCTCAGATACGCAGTATTTT. As protein: CASLPTPTSDTQYF.

V gene TRBV7-6 combines with J gene TRBJ2-5; TRBD2 aligns across 10 bases. Germline CDR1 is SGHVS and CDR2 is FNYEAQ. This CDR3 comprises 17 residues. V trimming: 3 bases; J trimming: 7 bases; junction bases outside the gene matches: 14. CDR3 DNA sequence: TGTGCCAGCAGCTTTGGGACCCCGGGACTAGCGTCGGGGACCCAGTACTTC. It specifies CASSFGTPGLASGTQYF.

A word on this clone: One end of the junction fails to match germline, which may point to a read error. V is TRBV6-1 and J is TRBJ2-4, with D perhaps being TRBD1 or TRBD2 (6 bases each). The CDR3 sequence is 15 residues long. The germline V gene has CDR1 MNHNS and CDR2 SASEGT. The CDR3 here is CASSEGGLAKNIQYF. For the CDR3, the DNA is TGTGCCAGCAGCGAAGGGGGACTAGCCAAAAACATTCAGTACTTC.

The chain combines TRBV10-1 with TRBJ1-6; 10 nucleotides match TRBD1. Germline loops: CDR1 WNHNN, CDR2 SYGVQD (reference sequence). The CDR3 is made up of 14 amino acids. The V and J ends lost 5 bases and 8 bases, in that order; junction bases with no gene match: 3. The CDR3 protein is CASSSGTGDSPLHF. The CDR3 DNA sequence: TGCGCCAGCAGTTCCGGGACAGGGGATTCACCCCTCCACTTT.

V gene TRBV15 combines with J gene TRBJ1-4; D is ambiguous. Germline CDR1 and CDR2: LNHNV and YYDKDF (reference sequence). This CDR3 region has 13 residues. V shed 1 base and J shed 7 bases, with 7 bases lying between them. CDR3 amino acids: CATSRGKGEKLFF. The CDR3 nucleotides read TGTGCCACCAGCAGAGGGAAGGGTGAAAAACTGTTTTTT.

The CDR3 reads CASSSLFVGRGYGYTF. The CDR3, as DNA: TGTGCCAGCAGCTCCCTTTTTGTGGGGAGGGGGTATGGCTACACCTTC. The gene calls are TRBV7-8 and TRBJ1-2; a weak D match, TRBD1 (6 bases). V was pared by 4 bases and J by 5 bases, with 20 bases between. Germline CDR1 and CDR2: SGHVS and FQNEAQ. CDR3 length equals 16 residues.

This rearrangement joins TRBV2 to TRBJ1-1, with no clear D. Germline V gene data show CDR1 as SNHLY and CDR2 as FYNNEI. Deletions cut 7 bases from V and 3 bases from J, with 6 bases between. The CDR3 is made up of 11 amino acids. The CDR3 sequence is CASKRDTEAFF. As DNA, the CDR3 is TGTGCCAGCAAACGAGACACTGAAGCTTTCTTT.

The CDR3 reads CASSLEPGDQPQHF. The CDR3 coding sequence is TGCGCCAGCAGCTTGGAGCCGGGTGATCAGCCCCAGCATTTT. V is TRBV5-1 and J is TRBJ1-5; D uncertain. Germline V gene lookup returns CDR1 SGHRS and CDR2 YFSETQ. The CDR3 runs to 14 residues. Trimming took off 0 bases at V and 5 bases at J, with 9 bases between the two ends. Filled out from reference TRBV5-1 and TRBJ1-5, the complete variable domain reads KAGVTQTPRYLIKTRGQQVTLSCSPISGHRSVSWYQQTPGQGLQFLFEYFSETQRNKGNFPGRFSGRQFSNSRSEMNVSTLELGDSALYLCASSLEPGDQPQHFGDGTRLSIL.

This clone has a single count. V is TRBV4-1 and J is TRBJ2-1; the match to TRBD1 covers 9 bases. V dropped 4 bases and J dropped 8; count of bases not matched to a gene: 18. The CDR3 length is 18 residues. CDR1 and CDR2 from the germline V gene are MGHRA and YSYEKL. CDR3 amino acids: CASSLRETGTGFRYEQFF. In nucleotides, the CDR3 is TGCGCCAGCAGCCTCAGAGAGACCGGGACAGGGTTTCGCTATGAGCAGTTCTTC.

The V call is TRBV5-4, the J call TRBJ2-7; 8 positions agree with TRBD2. V was clipped by 4 bases and J by 7 bases; unmatched bases: 13. The germline CDR1 and CDR2 sequences are SGHNT and YYREEE (reference sequence). CDR3 size: 15 residues. The chain's CDR3 is CASSRGGRAPGEQYF. CDR3 bases: TGTGCCAGCAGCCGGGGGGGCCGGGCTCCGGGAGAGCAGTACTTC. Filled out from reference TRBV5-4 and TRBJ2-7, the complete variable domain reads ETGVTQSPTHLIKTRGQQVTLRCSSQSGHNTVSWYQQALGQGPQFIFQYYREEENGRGNFPPRFSGLQFPNYSSELNVNALELDDSALYLCASSRGGRAPGEQYFGPGTRLTVT.

The J gene is TRBJ1-6, the V gene TRBV11-2; no definite D call. Trimming stripped 0 bases from V and 0 bases from J, with 3 bases between. The CDR3 contains 15 residues. CDR1 is SGHAT, CDR2 FQNNGV, per germline. The CDR3 loop is CASSLESSYNSPLHF. DNA of the CDR3: TGTGCCAGCAGCTTAGAGAGCTCCTATAATTCACCCCTCCACTTT.